This T cell receptor (beta chain) came from a study of cytomegalovirus exposure and HLA in healthy donors. Assay used: immunoSEQ multiplex PCR; TCRdb lists only in-frame clones, some missing. The repertoire includes about 250,000 clones, about 90% of them detected once, and 12% sits in the top ten. Sequenced material: PBMCs. This TCR came from a man aged 18 to 29 in good health and CMV-seropositive.

The chain's CDR3 is CASSVGAEQYGYTF. CDR3 bases: TGTGCCAGCAGCGTAGGAGCTGAGCAGTATGGCTACACCTTC. The chain uses TRBV9 and TRBJ1-2; unclear D gene. The V and J ends lost 0 bases and 5 bases respectively, with 11 bases between them. This CDR3 is 14 amino acids long. Per the germline V gene, CDR1 is SGDLS and CDR2 is YYNGEE.